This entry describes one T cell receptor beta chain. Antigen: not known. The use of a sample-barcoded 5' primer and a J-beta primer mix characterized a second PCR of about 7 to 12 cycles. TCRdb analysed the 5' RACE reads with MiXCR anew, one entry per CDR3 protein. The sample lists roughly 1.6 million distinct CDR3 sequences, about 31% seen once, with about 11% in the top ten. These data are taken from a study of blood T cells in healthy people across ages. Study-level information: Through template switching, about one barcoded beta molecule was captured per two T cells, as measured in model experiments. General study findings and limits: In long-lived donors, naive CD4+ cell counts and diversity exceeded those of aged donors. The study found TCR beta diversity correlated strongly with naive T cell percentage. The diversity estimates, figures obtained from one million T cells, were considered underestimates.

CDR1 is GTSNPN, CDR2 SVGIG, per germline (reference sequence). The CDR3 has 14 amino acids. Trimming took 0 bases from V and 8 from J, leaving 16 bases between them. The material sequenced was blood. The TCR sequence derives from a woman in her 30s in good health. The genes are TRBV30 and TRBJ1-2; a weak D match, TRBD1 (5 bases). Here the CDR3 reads CAWSVGPAKGGYTF. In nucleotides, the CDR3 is TGTGCCTGGAGTGTCGGGCCGGCGAAGGGGGGCTACACCTTC.